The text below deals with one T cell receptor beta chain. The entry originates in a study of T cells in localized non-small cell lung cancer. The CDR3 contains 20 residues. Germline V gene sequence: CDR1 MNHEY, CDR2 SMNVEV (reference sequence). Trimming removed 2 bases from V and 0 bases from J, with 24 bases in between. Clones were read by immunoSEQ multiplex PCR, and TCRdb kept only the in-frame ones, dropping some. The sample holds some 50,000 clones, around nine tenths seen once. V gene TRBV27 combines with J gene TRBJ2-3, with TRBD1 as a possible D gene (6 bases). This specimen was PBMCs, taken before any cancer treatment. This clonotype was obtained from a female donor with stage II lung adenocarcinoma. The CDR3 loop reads CASSLKMGAGLQPSTDTQYF. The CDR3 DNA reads TGTGCCAGCAGTTTAAAAATGGGGGCAGGACTCCAACCTAGCACAGATACGCAGTATTTT.